The rows below give T cell receptor beta chains drawn from one sample of a study of cytomegalovirus exposure and HLA in healthy donors. Clones were read by immunoSEQ multiplex PCR, and TCRdb kept only the in-frame ones, dropping some. The sample carries roughly 230,000 clones, 85% to 95% recorded once. The sequenced sample was PBMCs. These receptors came from a girl aged 2 to 9 in good health and CMV-seronegative. CDR3s include the opening cysteine and the closing phenylalanine or tryptophan. Each record gives: clone size, V gene, CDR3 length, CDR3 protein. The listing skips clone size in some rows; elsewhere it reads once, few, many or a size class.

clone_size: once
v_call: TRBV7-8
cdr3_length: 16
cdr3_aa: CASSLAIAGVRNEQFF

clone_size: NA
v_call: TRBV19
cdr3_length: 14
cdr3_aa: CASSAGTASGELFF

clone_size: once
v_call: TRBV5-1
cdr3_length: 15
cdr3_aa: CASSSSSGGRDTQYF

clone_size: NA
v_call: TRBV7-9
cdr3_length: 13
cdr3_aa: CASSRGVENIQYF

clone_size: NA
v_call: TRBV5-1
cdr3_length: 16
cdr3_aa: CASSPHGTSTLNEQFF

clone_size: NA
v_call: TRBV28
cdr3_length: 15
cdr3_aa: CASSYLSTVNTEAFF

clone_size: NA
v_call: TRBV7-6
cdr3_length: 14
cdr3_aa: CASSLGERNTEAFF

clone_size: NA
v_call: TRBV5-1
cdr3_length: 16
cdr3_aa: CASSLRASAASYEQYF

clone_size: few
v_call: TRBV6-5
cdr3_length: 14
cdr3_aa: CASSYSEQLSEAFF

clone_size: NA
v_call: TRBV6-6
cdr3_length: 13
cdr3_aa: CASRSLEGQPQHF

clone_size: NA
v_call: TRBV4-1
cdr3_length: 15
cdr3_aa: CASSRTSPDVSLQFF

clone_size: NA
v_call: TRBV5-1
cdr3_length: 19
cdr3_aa: CASSFGQGLTFVGNTEAFF

clone_size: NA
v_call: TRBV15
cdr3_length: 16
cdr3_aa: CATSGSGQGDTYEQYF

clone_size: few
v_call: TRBV7-8
cdr3_length: 12
cdr3_aa: CASSPLSYEQYF

clone_size: NA
v_call: TRBV7-6
cdr3_length: 16
cdr3_aa: CASSLVAGERTDTQYF

clone_size: NA
v_call: TRBV27
cdr3_length: 16
cdr3_aa: CASSLSQQGSNYGYTF

clone_size: NA
v_call: TRBV14
cdr3_length: 13
cdr3_aa: CASRAGGYTEAFF

clone_size: few
v_call: TRBV28
cdr3_length: 12
cdr3_aa: CASSLLGAGWHF